One sample yielded the 24 T cell receptor beta chains listed below, sequenced in a study of T-cell reconstitution after alpha-beta-depleted transplantation in children (dated by TCRdb to the mid-2010s). Receptor libraries were prepared by PCR. Sequenced using an Illumina HiSeq 2500. Molecular barcoding was employed in the preparation of TCR libraries, with unique molecular identifiers being used to normalize TCRbeta repertoire quantification. In-frame beta chains were kept once TCRdb had trimmed the public reads at Q25 with fastp and called clones with MiXCR. Every CDR3 protein is listed once, alongside the most common genes and DNA of its rows. The sample records a few hundred thousand distinct CDR3 sequences, approximately 7% of which are singletons. In total, the top ten clones hold less than 7% of the sample. What the treatment or condition label conveys for this sample: allogeneic hematopoietic cell transplantation with graft depleted of TCRalphabeta T cells and CD19 B cells.

The sequences come from PBMCs, collected before TCRalphabeta/CD19-depleted stem cell transplant. The receptors originated from a boy between 2 and 10 years old with acute lymphoblastic leukemia, due to receive a stem cell transplant.

Points on this clonotype: This may arise from a read error, as a much more abundant clone is one base away. This rearrangement joins TRBV7-9 to TRBJ2-1; D is ambiguous. Germline lookup yields CDR1 SEHNR and CDR2 FQNEAQ (reference sequence). Trimming took 0 bases from V and 12 from J, leaving 3 bases between them. This CDR3 has 10 residues. Written as DNA, the CDR3 is TGTGCCAGCAGCTTAGCTGTGCAGTTCTTC. Encoded protein: CASSLAVQFF.

This clonotype appeared many times. The chain is built from TRBV3-1 and TRBJ2-7, with D unclear. The CDR3 extends over 12 amino acids. Trimming removed 1 base at V and 3 bases at J, with 4 bases between. Germline CDR1 and CDR2: LGHDT and YNNKEL (reference sequence). This chain's CDR3 is CASSQVHYEQYF. The CDR3 DNA reads TGTGCCAGCAGCCAAGTTCACTACGAGCAGTACTTC.

This clonotype was seen a handful of times. V gene TRBV9 combines with J gene TRBJ2-1, with D unclear. Germline CDR1 and CDR2: SGDLS and YYNGEE. CDR3 size: 16 residues. Trimming stripped 3 bases from V and 0 bases from J, with 13 bases between. The CDR3 DNA is TGTGCCAGCAGCGGACCAACTGGGAACTCCTACAATGAGCAGTTCTTC. Its translation: CASSGPTGNSYNEQFF. Variable domain in full (rest from reference TRBV9 and TRBJ2-1): DSGVTQTPKHLITATGQRVTLRCSPRSGDLSVYWYQQSLDQGLQFLIQYYNGEERAKGNILERFSAQQFPDLHSELNLSSLELGDSALYFCASSGPTGNSYNEQFFGPGTRLTVL.

This clonotype occurred many times. The genes are TRBV27 and TRBJ2-1, with TRBD2 identical over 7 bases. V was pared by 5 bases and J by 4 bases, with 8 bases of the junction left unmatched. The CDR3 runs 15 residues. Germline V CDR1 and CDR2: MNHEY, SMNVEV (reference sequence). CDR3 nucleotide sequence: TGTGCCAGCAGTCCCACCACTAGCGCGTACAATGAGCAGTTCTTC. Residues: CASSPTTSAYNEQFF.

This clonotype occurred many times. V and J are TRBV20-1 and TRBJ1-4; D unclear. Germline V gives CDR1 DFQATT, CDR2 SNEGSKA (reference sequence). The CDR3 contains 14 residues. V shed 0 bases and J shed 4 bases, with 9 bases lying between them. The CDR3 loop is CSARDPRDNEKLFF. The DNA for the CDR3 is TGCAGTGCTAGAGACCCCCGGGATAATGAAAAACTGTTTTTT.

About this clonotype: A read error may produce the germline difference seen at one junction end. CDR3 coding DNA: TGTGCCAGCAGCTTAGCGGGGCTAGCGGGAGTAGGCACAGATACGCAATATTTT. As protein: CASSLAGLAGVGTDTQYF. This chain connects TRBV7-2 to TRBJ2-3; 10 bases are shared with TRBD2. Germline CDR1 reads SGHTA; CDR2 reads FQGNSA. The CDR3 is 18 residues long.

This clonotype was seen many times. An end of the junction differs from the germline gene, which may be a read error. The rearrangement links TRBV7-8 to TRBJ1-5; maybe TRBD1 (6 bases). CDR1 is SGHVS, CDR2 FQNEAQ, per germline. The CDR3 has 15 residues. The CDR3 DNA reads TGTGCCAGCAGCCTCGACAGGATGAGCAATCAGCCCCATCATTTT. Translated: CASSLDRMSNQPHHF.

The sample holds a few counts of this clonotype. V is TRBV5-1 and J is TRBJ2-7; D may be TRBD2 (6 bases). This CDR3 comprises 13 residues. Trimming stripped 4 bases from V and 2 bases from J, with 10 bases between. Per germline, CDR1 SGHRS and CDR2 YFSETQ. The CDR3 protein is CASSPGEAYEQYF. In DNA form, the CDR3 reads TGCGCCAGCAGCCCCGGGGAGGCCTACGAGCAGTACTTC.

This clonotype was picked up a small number of times. V and J are TRBV30 and TRBJ2-1, with unresolved D. V dropped 2 bases and J dropped 0 bases, with 11 bases sitting between them. Germline V gene data show CDR1 as GTSNPN and CDR2 as SVGIG (reference sequence). This CDR3 is built from 15 residues. The CDR3 here is CAWSPPGHSYNEQFF. Here the CDR3 DNA reads TGTGCCTGGAGTCCCCCCGGCCACTCCTACAATGAGCAGTTCTTC.

This clonotype was observed many times. The genes are TRBV7-2 and TRBJ1-4, with D possibly TRBD1 on 5 matching bases. V was trimmed by 11 bases and J by 7 bases, leaving 17 bases between them. Germline CDR1 is SGHTA and CDR2 is FQGNSA. The CDR3 has 13 amino acids. This CDR3 reads CASGTDWGEKLFF. In nucleotides, the CDR3 is TGTGCCTCAGGGACCGACTGGGGTGAAAAACTGTTTTTT.

In its sample, this clonotype was seen many times. This chain connects TRBV20-1 to TRBJ2-1, with 12 bases that match TRBD2. Losses at the gene ends were 6 bases for V and 0 bases for J; bases not matched to a gene: 18. The CDR3 is 20 residues long. Germline-derived CDR1 and CDR2 are DFQATT and SNEGSKA (reference sequence). CDR3 nucleotide sequence: TGCAGTGCGACCTCGGGGACTAGCGGGCGGGTACCGAGCTCCTACAATGAGCAGTTCTTC. Translating gives CSATSGTSGRVPSSYNEQFF.

This clonotype was observed many times. The rearrangement joins TRBV12-3 or TRBV12-4 to TRBJ2-1; a possible D gene is TRBD1 (5 bases). V shed 3 bases and J shed 6 bases, with 12 bases lying between them. The CDR3 totals 14 residues. CDR3 sequence reads: CASSLKAGSNEQFF. The CDR3 coding sequence is TGTGCCAGCAGTTTGAAGGCAGGGTCCAATGAGCAGTTCTTC.

The sample holds many counts of this clonotype. The chain has TRBV7-2 and TRBJ2-7; maybe TRBD1 (5 bases). The CDR3 consists of 13 residues. The V end was cut by 5 bases, the J end by 0 bases, with 8 bases between. The V gene's germline CDR1 is SGHTA and CDR2 FQGNSA. The CDR3 sequence is CASSGANSYEQYF. The CDR3 DNA sequence: TGTGCCAGCAGCGGGGCCAACTCCTACGAGCAGTACTTC.

The rearrangement links TRBV9 to TRBJ1-2; TRBD1 might be the D (6 bases). The V end was cut by 3 bases, the J end by 7 bases, with 13 bases between. The CDR3 has 13 amino acids. Germline V gives CDR1 SGDLS, CDR2 YYNGEE. For the CDR3, the DNA is TGTGCCAGCAGCGCGAGAGACAGGACTGGCTACACCTTC. The encoded protein is CASSARDRTGYTF.

This clonotype was detected ten times or more. This sequence joins TRBV4-3 and TRBJ2-1; D is perhaps TRBD1 (5 bases). Germline V gene sequence: CDR1 LGHNA, CDR2 YSLEER. The CDR3 has 15 amino acids. V lost 3 bases to trimming and J lost 9 bases, with 18 bases between them. This CDR3 is CASSQRQGLDGEQFF. DNA for the CDR3: TGCGCCAGCAGCCAGAGGCAGGGTCTCGACGGTGAGCAGTTCTTC.

This clonotype was recorded a few times. This chain joins TRBV4-3 and TRBJ2-1; D is unresolved. Germline CDR1 reads LGHNA; CDR2 reads YSLEER. The CDR3 length is 16 residues. The V end lost 0 bases, the J end lost 6 bases, and 15 bases lay between the germline ends. The CDR3 bases are TGCGCCAGCAGCCAAGATCAGAAGGCAGGTGGCAATGAGCAGTTCTTC. Translating gives CASSQDQKAGGNEQFF.

This clonotype turned up a few times. The V and J genes are TRBV4-3 and TRBJ2-1, with no clear D. CDR1 is LGHNA and CDR2 is YSLEER in the germline V gene. The CDR3 is 14 amino acids. Trimming pared 3 bases from V and 4 bases from J, leaving 10 bases between. The CDR3 loop is CASSHSSDYNEQFF. CDR3 nucleotide sequence: TGCGCCAGCAGCCATAGTAGTGATTACAATGAGCAGTTCTTC.

The table lists this clonotype with many counts. The chain combines TRBV20-1 with TRBJ2-5; D is possibly TRBD2 (6 bases). The CDR3 spans 13 residues. Trimming took 1 base from V and 1 from J, leaving 7 bases between them. The germline V gene has CDR1 DFQATT and CDR2 SNEGSKA (reference sequence). The CDR3 sequence: CSARGLGQETQYF. CDR3 in DNA: TGCAGTGCTAGAGGACTAGGCCAAGAGACCCAGTACTTC.

The sample holds a few counts of this clonotype. The chain recombines TRBV7-8 with TRBJ1-4; 7 bases agree with TRBD1. V lost 3 bases to trimming and J lost 7 bases; unmatched junction nucleotides: 5. Germline CDR1 SGHVS, CDR2 FQNEAQ. The CDR3 is made up of 14 amino acids. The CDR3, as DNA: TGTGCCAGCAGCTTCGGCAGGGGGGCTGAAAAACTGTTTTTT. It yields the protein CASSFGRGAEKLFF.

This clonotype was recorded many times. The chain joins TRBV4-1 to TRBJ2-1; D remains ambiguous. The CDR3 length is 12 residues. V was pared by 1 base and J by 10 bases, with 8 bases between. CDR1 MGHRA and CDR2 YSYEKL come from the germline V gene. The CDR3 is CASSQVLEEQFF. CDR3 bases: TGCGCCAGCAGCCAAGTCTTGGAGGAGCAGTTCTTC.

This clonotype came up many times. The chain links TRBV27 to TRBJ2-1, with TRBD1 matching 7 bases. CDR1 and CDR2 from the germline V gene are MNHEY and SMNVEV (reference sequence). V dropped 6 bases and J dropped 6; count of bases not matched to a gene: 5. The CDR3 contains 13 residues. The chain's CDR3 is CASRPNRGNEQFF. The CDR3 DNA is TGTGCCAGCAGACCGAACAGGGGCAATGAGCAGTTCTTC.

This clonotype was seen repeatedly, ten times or more. The chain is built from TRBV7-2 and TRBJ2-5; a possible D gene is TRBD2 (6 bases). Trimming stripped 1 base from V and 3 bases from J, with 12 bases between. From germline, CDR1 is SGHTA and CDR2 FQGNSA. This CDR3 has 15 residues. This chain's CDR3 is CASSLVLAAKETQYF. Written as DNA, the CDR3 is TGTGCCAGCAGCTTAGTACTAGCAGCCAAAGAGACCCAGTACTTC.

This sequence joins TRBV20-1 and TRBJ2-7, with D uncertain. The CDR3 totals 14 residues. V lost 0 bases, J lost 0 bases, and 9 bases lay in between. Germline lookup yields CDR1 DFQATT and CDR2 SNEGSKA (reference sequence). CDR3 sequence (DNA): TGCAGTGCTAGAGATCAGGACGTCTCCTACGAGCAGTACTTC. This encodes CSARDQDVSYEQYF.

This chain uses TRBV7-9 with TRBJ2-5; TRBD1 aligns across 7 bases. Germline loops: CDR1 SEHNR, CDR2 FQNEAQ (reference sequence). The ends lost 5 bases at V and 5 bases at J; junction bases unmatched: 8. The CDR3 is 14 residues long. CDR3: CASSHQATGETQYF. In nucleotides, the CDR3 is TGTGCCAGCAGCCATCAGGCGACAGGGGAGACCCAGTACTTC.